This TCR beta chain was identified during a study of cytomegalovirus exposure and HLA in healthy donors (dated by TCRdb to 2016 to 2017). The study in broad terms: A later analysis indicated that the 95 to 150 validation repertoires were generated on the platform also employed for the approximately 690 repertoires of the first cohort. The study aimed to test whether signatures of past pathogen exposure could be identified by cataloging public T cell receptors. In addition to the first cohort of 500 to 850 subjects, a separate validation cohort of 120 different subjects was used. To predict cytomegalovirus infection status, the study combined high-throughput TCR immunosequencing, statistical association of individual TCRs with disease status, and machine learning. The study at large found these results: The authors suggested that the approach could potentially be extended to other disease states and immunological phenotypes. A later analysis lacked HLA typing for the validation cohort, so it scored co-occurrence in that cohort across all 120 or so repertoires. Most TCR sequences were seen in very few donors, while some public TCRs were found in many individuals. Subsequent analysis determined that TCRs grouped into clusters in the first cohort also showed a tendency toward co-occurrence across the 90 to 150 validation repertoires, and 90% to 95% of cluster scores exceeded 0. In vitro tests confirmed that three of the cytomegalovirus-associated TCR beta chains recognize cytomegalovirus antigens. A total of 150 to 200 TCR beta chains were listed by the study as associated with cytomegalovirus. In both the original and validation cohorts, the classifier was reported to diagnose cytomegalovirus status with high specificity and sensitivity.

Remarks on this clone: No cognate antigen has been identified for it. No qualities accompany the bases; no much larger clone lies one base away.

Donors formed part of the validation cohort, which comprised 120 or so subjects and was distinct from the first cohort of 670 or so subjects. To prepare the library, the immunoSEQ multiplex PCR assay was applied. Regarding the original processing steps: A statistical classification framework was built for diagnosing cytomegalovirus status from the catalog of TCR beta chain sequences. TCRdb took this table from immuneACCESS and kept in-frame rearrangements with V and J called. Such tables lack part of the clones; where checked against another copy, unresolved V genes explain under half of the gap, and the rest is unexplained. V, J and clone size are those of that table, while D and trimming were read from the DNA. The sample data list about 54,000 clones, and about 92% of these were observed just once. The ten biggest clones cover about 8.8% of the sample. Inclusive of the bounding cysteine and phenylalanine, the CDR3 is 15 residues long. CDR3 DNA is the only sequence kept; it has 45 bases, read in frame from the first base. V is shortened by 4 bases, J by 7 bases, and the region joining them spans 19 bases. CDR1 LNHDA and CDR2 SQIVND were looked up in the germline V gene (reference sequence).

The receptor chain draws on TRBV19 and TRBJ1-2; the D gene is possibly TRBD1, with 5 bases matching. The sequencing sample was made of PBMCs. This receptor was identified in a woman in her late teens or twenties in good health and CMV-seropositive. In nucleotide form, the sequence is TGTGCCAGTAGTACCCGGACACCCCTATCAGGTGGCTACACCTTC. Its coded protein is CASSTRTPLSGGYTF.